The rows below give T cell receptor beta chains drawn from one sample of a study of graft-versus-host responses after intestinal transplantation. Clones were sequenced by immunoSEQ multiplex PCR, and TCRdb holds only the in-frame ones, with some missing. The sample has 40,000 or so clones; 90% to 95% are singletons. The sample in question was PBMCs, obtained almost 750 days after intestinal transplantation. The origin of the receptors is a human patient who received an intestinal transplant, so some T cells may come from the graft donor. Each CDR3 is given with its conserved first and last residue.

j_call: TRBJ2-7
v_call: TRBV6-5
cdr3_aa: CASSYGTEPYEQYF

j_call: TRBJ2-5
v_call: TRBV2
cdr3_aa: CASSKTELARETQYF

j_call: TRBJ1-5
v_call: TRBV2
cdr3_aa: CATGPRSHSNQPQHF

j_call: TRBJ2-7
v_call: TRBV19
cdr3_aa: CASSISGTAYEQYF

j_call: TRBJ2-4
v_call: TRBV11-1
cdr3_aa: CASRSGQEGANIQYF

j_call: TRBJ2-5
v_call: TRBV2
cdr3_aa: CASMVDLQETQYF

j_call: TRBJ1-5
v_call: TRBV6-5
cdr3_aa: CASRRDRNQPQHF

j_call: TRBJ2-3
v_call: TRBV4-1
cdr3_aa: CASSQEGLPSTDTQYF

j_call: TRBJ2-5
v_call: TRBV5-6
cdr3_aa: CASSLAWGTQYF

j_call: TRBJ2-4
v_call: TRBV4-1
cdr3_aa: CASSQDRAGRAKNIQYF

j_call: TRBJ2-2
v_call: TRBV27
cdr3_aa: CASTRRGSTGELFF

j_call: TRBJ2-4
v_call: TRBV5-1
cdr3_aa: CASSLKTETIAKNIQYF